A single sample gave rise to the 15 T cell receptor beta chains below, sequenced in a study of blood T cell repertoires in COVID-19. Using immunoSEQ multiplex PCR, the repertoire was profiled, and TCRdb retains in-frame clones only, with some absent. Altogether around 250,000 clones are present, 80% to 85% being singletons, with the ten largest covering around 3.5%. Input material: PBMCs or T cells enriched from blood (not recorded which). The receptors were sampled from a middle-aged man who had recovered from COVID-19.

This clone was seen just once. The V and J genes are TRBV18 and TRBJ1-6; 8 bases agree with TRBD1. Trimming at V came to 6 bases and at J to 8 bases, leaving 12 bases not matched to a gene. This CDR3 region has 16 residues. The germline CDR1 and CDR2 sequences are KGHSH and LQKENI. The CDR3 region is CASSPRDRGWDSPLHF. CDR3 bases: TGTGCCAGCTCTCCCCGAGACAGGGGATGGGATTCACCCCTCCACTTT.

The chain is built from TRBV10-1 and TRBJ2-3; D perhaps matches TRBD1 (5 bases). Germline CDR1 and CDR2: WNHNN and SYGVQD (reference sequence). This CDR3 is 14 amino acids long. Trimming shortened V by 6 bases and J by 2 bases, and 12 bases separated the two germline ends. This CDR3 is CASSPDINTDTQYF. CDR3 bases: TGCGCCAGCAGCCCGGACATCAACACAGATACGCAGTATTTT.

This clone appeared a few times. The chain recombines TRBV18 with TRBJ2-1, with D hard to call. CDR1 and CDR2 (germline): KGHSH, LQKENI. The germline V and J ends were trimmed by 2 bases and 6 bases, with 14 bases remaining between them. This CDR3 region has 15 residues. Here the CDR3 DNA reads TGTGCCAGCTCACCAAGGTCGGCGGTGGGCAATGAGCAGTTCTTC. Its protein is CASSPRSAVGNEQFF. Filled out from reference TRBV18 and TRBJ2-1, the complete variable domain reads NAGVMQNPRHLVRRRGQEARLRCSPMKGHSHVYWYRQLPEEGLKFMVYLQKENIIDESGMPKERFSAEFPKEGPSILRIQQVVRGDSAAYFCASSPRSAVGNEQFFGPGTRLTVL.

The rearrangement links TRBV5-1 to TRBJ2-5; possible D gene TRBD1, 6 bases. The CDR3 runs to 13 residues. CDR1 is SGHRS and CDR2 is YFSETQ in the germline V gene. Trimming took 0 bases from V and 5 from J, leaving 8 bases between them. The DNA for the CDR3 is TGCGCCAGCAGCTTGGGACAGGCGGAGACCCAGTACTTC. This encodes CASSLGQAETQYF.

This clone has a single count. V usage is TRBV20-1 and J usage is TRBJ2-6; D might be TRBD1 (6 bases). Trimming took off 3 bases at V and 2 bases at J, with 20 bases between the two ends. Germline-derived CDR1 and CDR2 are DFQATT and SNEGSKA (reference sequence). The CDR3 consists of 18 residues. CDR3 in DNA: TGCAGTGCTAGTTTAACAGGGATTTTTCTGGCTGGGGCCAACGTCCTGACTTTC. This codes for CSASLTGIFLAGANVLTF.

This chain links TRBV5-1 with TRBJ2-3; 16 positions match TRBD2. This CDR3 contains 18 residues. CDR1 and CDR2 (germline): SGHRS, YFSETQ. J gave up 2 bases and V 7 bases, and 10 bases lay outside the gene matches. The CDR3: CASLRGTSGRGATDTQYF. As DNA, the CDR3 is TGCGCCAGCCTCCGAGGGACTAGCGGGAGGGGGGCCACAGATACGCAGTATTTT.

The V call is TRBV5-1, the J call TRBJ1-3, with 7 bases that match TRBD1. Trimming cost V 2 bases and J 2 bases; bases outside gene matches: 4. The CDR3 totals 15 residues. CDR1 SGHRS and CDR2 YFSETQ come from the germline V gene. This CDR3 is CASSFTGDPGNTIYF. The CDR3 DNA follows: TGCGCCAGCAGCTTCACAGGGGATCCTGGAAACACCATATATTTT.

V usage is TRBV3-1 (or the pseudogene TRBV3-2) and J usage is TRBJ2-1, with 10 bases lining up with TRBD2. The V and J ends lost 1 base and 8 bases, in that order; junction bases with no gene match: 5. Germline lookup yields CDR1 LGHDT and CDR2 YNNKEL (reference sequence). The CDR3 contains 15 residues. CDR3 in amino acids: CASSQGTSGSHEQFF. The CDR3 DNA reads as TGTGCCAGCAGCCAAGGGACTAGCGGATCACATGAGCAGTTCTTC.

The chain carries TRBV5-1 and TRBJ2-5; 9 nucleotides align to TRBD1. The germline gives CDR1 SGHRS, CDR2 YFSETQ. The CDR3 loop spans 14 amino acids. The V segment lost 6 bases and the J segment 5 bases; nucleotides outside the gene matches: 8. In nucleotides, the CDR3 is TGCGCCAGCAACGTACAGGGGGCCGGGGAGACCCAGTACTTC. It yields the protein CASNVQGAGETQYF.

Here the CDR3 DNA reads TGTGCCAGTAGGCAGACAGAGTCCTATGGCTACACCTTC. It yields the protein CASRQTESYGYTF. This chain joins TRBV19 and TRBJ1-2, with a possible D match to TRBD1 (5 bases). Trimming pared 6 bases from V and 4 bases from J, leaving 12 bases between. Germline V CDR1 and CDR2: LNHDA, SQIVND (reference sequence). The CDR3 has 13 amino acids.

This chain connects TRBV28 to TRBJ1-5; 9 nucleotides line up with TRBD1. Germline V gene lookup returns CDR1 MDHEN and CDR2 SYDVKM. Unmatched junction bases numbered 15, after V lost 5 bases and J lost 7 bases. The CDR3 extends over 17 amino acids. The CDR3 protein is CASSRRRWTGEGQPQHF. The CDR3 nucleotides read TGTGCCAGCAGTCGCCGCCGTTGGACAGGGGAAGGACAGCCCCAGCATTTT.

The chain links TRBV9 to TRBJ1-5, with D perhaps matching TRBD1 (6 bases). Germline CDR1 is SGDLS and CDR2 is YYNGEE. The CDR3 is 15 amino acids. V lost 4 bases, J lost 7 bases, and 18 bases lay in between. CDR3 protein: CASSIGGRGDQPQHF. In DNA, the CDR3 is TGTGCCAGCAGCATTGGGGGCCGAGGGGACCAGCCCCAGCATTTT.

This clone was seen once. This chain links TRBV2 with TRBJ2-7; a possible D gene is TRBD1 (6 bases). The CDR3 is 14 amino acids. V was trimmed by 3 bases and J by 6 bases, leaving 15 bases between them. Germline CDR1 reads SNHLY; CDR2 reads FYNNEI. In DNA form, the CDR3 reads TGTGCCAGCAGTGATCTCGTACAGGGTATCGAGCAGTACTTC. Translation gives CASSDLVQGIEQYF.

The count of this clone is one. The CDR3 DNA sequence: TGCAGTGCTAGTAAGGACTGGGCCTATGGCTACACCTTC. Its protein is CSASKDWAYGYTF. This rearrangement joins TRBV20-1 to TRBJ1-2; D gene ambiguous. The CDR3 sequence is 13 residues long. The germline CDR1 and CDR2 sequences are DFQATT and SNEGSKA (reference sequence). V was cut by 3 bases and J by 4 bases, with 12 bases left in between.

This clone has just one count. The V call is TRBV19, the J call TRBJ1-2; D unclear. V shed 3 bases and J shed 5 bases, with 13 bases lying between them. Per germline, CDR1 LNHDA and CDR2 SQIVND (reference sequence). The CDR3 consists of 14 residues. The CDR3 DNA reads TGTGCCAGTAGTATCGACTCGACCCCGTATGGCTACACCTTC. Translation gives CASSIDSTPYGYTF.